The 25 T cell receptor beta chains below were found in one sample sequenced in a study of blood T cell repertoires in COVID-19. Generated by immunoSEQ multiplex PCR, the TCRdb table keeps only in-frame clones and is missing some. The sample carries 150,000 to 200,000 clones, approximately 86% recorded once. Sequencing was done on a sample of peripheral blood. All receptors derive from a man aged 55 to 69 with COVID-19, enrolled during active disease.

The rearrangement uses TRBV2 and TRBJ1-2; no clear D gene. Germline lookup yields CDR1 SNHLY and CDR2 FYNNEI. CDR3 size: 14 residues. Trimming stripped 3 bases from V and 4 bases from J, with 12 bases between. In DNA form, the CDR3 reads TGTGCCAGCAGTGATCAGACCGGGTCCTATGGCTACACCTTC. This gives the protein CASSDQTGSYGYTF.

The chain couples TRBV7-2 to TRBJ2-1; no clear D gene. Germline V gene data show CDR1 as SGHTA and CDR2 as FQGNSA. The ends were cut back, 8 bases at V and 6 bases at J, with 14 bases in the middle. This CDR3 region has 13 residues. As DNA, the CDR3 is TGTGCCAGCTTACTACCCGTTGGCAATGAGCAGTTCTTC. Its translation is CASLLPVGNEQFF.

The V gene is TRBV18, the J gene TRBJ2-7; a possible D gene is TRBD1 (6 bases). CDR1 and CDR2 (germline): KGHSH, LQKENI. The CDR3 has 15 amino acids. Trimming shortened V by 5 bases and J by 0 bases, and 14 bases separated the two germline ends. The CDR3: CASSAKDSSSYEQYF. CDR3 coding DNA: TGTGCCAGCTCAGCCAAGGACAGTTCCTCCTACGAGCAGTACTTC.

V and J are TRBV15 and TRBJ1-4, with D maybe TRBD1 (5 bases). Trimming shortened V by 0 bases and J by 4 bases, and 15 bases separated the two germline ends. The CDR3 loop spans 17 amino acids. CDR1 LNHNV and CDR2 YYDKDF come from the germline V gene (reference sequence). CDR3 loop: CATSRDPRQPNNEKLFF. The CDR3 nucleotides read TGTGCCACCAGCAGAGACCCTAGACAGCCGAATAATGAAAAACTGTTTTTT.

This chain joins TRBV3-1 (or the pseudogene TRBV3-2) and TRBJ1-4; D remains unclear. The V gene's germline CDR1 is LGHDT and CDR2 YNNKEL (reference sequence). V lost 0 bases to trimming and J lost 7 bases, with 6 bases between them. CDR3 size: 13 residues. The CDR3 region is CASSQDFGEKLFF. The CDR3 DNA reads TGTGCCAGCAGCCAAGACTTCGGTGAAAAACTGTTTTTT.

The chain links TRBV7-3 to TRBJ2-7; D is possibly TRBD1 (5 bases). V was trimmed by 5 bases and J by 0 bases, leaving 8 bases between them. The CDR3 extends over 13 amino acids. The germline CDR1 and CDR2 sequences are SGHTA and FQGTGA. This CDR3 is CASSPGNSYEQYF. CDR3 sequence (DNA): TGTGCCAGCAGCCCAGGGAACTCCTACGAGCAGTACTTC.

The gene calls are TRBV6-2 or TRBV6-3 and TRBJ1-1; the D is unclear. Germline V gives CDR1 MNHEY, CDR2 SVGEGT. V shed 3 bases and J shed 1 base, with 12 bases lying between them. There are 15 residues in the CDR3. The CDR3 loop is CASSYFTTPNTEAFF. The CDR3 bases are TGTGCCAGCAGTTATTTTACGACACCGAACACTGAAGCTTTCTTT.

The chain joins TRBV6-2 or TRBV6-3 to TRBJ2-2; 9 bases agree with TRBD1. The CDR3 has 15 residues. Unmatched junction bases numbered 3, after V lost 6 bases and J lost 1 base. The V gene's germline CDR1 is MNHEY and CDR2 SVGEGT. CDR3 sequence reads: CASSADRGNTGELFF. The CDR3 nucleotides are TGTGCCAGCAGCGCGGACAGGGGGAACACCGGGGAGCTGTTTTTT.

The chain couples TRBV7-2 to TRBJ2-1, with 12 positions matching TRBD2. Germline V gene lookup returns CDR1 SGHTA and CDR2 FQGNSA. After removal of 5 bases from V and 5 bases from J, the junction contained 4 bases not matched to a gene. CDR3 length: 15 residues. The CDR3 sequence is CASSRTSGKNNEQFF. The CDR3 DNA sequence: TGTGCCAGCAGCCGGACTAGCGGGAAAAACAATGAGCAGTTCTTC. Variable domain in full (rest from reference TRBV7-2 and TRBJ2-1): GAGVSQSPSNKVTEKGKDVELRCDPISGHTALYWYRQSLGQGLEFLIYFQGNSAPDKSGLPSDRFSAERTGGSVSTLTIQRTQQEDSAVYLCASSRTSGKNNEQFFGPGTRLTVL.

The chain carries TRBV5-8 and TRBJ1-4; possibly TRBD1 for D (5 bases). Trimming removed 0 bases from V and 5 bases from J, with 14 bases in between. Germline V gene sequence: CDR1 SGHTS, CDR2 YDEGEE. This CDR3 is built from 16 residues. The DNA of the CDR3 is TGTGCCAGCAGCTTGGGTGGGGCCAGAAAGAATGAAAAACTGTTTTTT. This gives the protein CASSLGGARKNEKLFF.

The J gene is TRBJ2-7, the V gene TRBV18, with no clear D. The V and J ends lost 3 bases and 3 bases respectively, with 9 bases between them. Germline V lookup: CDR1 KGHSH, CDR2 LQKENI. The CDR3 is 13 residues long. CDR3: CASSPAENYEQYF. In nucleotides, the CDR3 is TGTGCCAGCTCACCGGCGGAAAACTACGAGCAGTACTTC.

The chain couples TRBV5-6 to TRBJ1-1; 7 bases agree with TRBD1. This CDR3 comprises 16 residues. Germline CDR1 is SGHDT and CDR2 is YYEEEE. Unmatched junction bases numbered 10, after V lost 3 bases and J lost 2 bases. CDR3 region: CASSSLQGLINTEAFF. The CDR3 DNA sequence: TGTGCCAGCAGCTCCCTACAGGGGCTAATCAACACTGAAGCTTTCTTT. The variable domain in full, with the rest retrieved from reference TRBV5-6 and TRBJ1-1, is DAGVTQSPTHLIKTRGQQVTLRCSPKSGHDTVSWYQQALGQGPQFIFQYYEEEERQRGNFPDRFSGHQFPNYSSELNVNALLLGDSALYLCASSSLQGLINTEAFFGQGTRLTVV.

V is TRBV24-1 and J is TRBJ2-7; 10 positions agree with TRBD1. The CDR3 contains 16 residues. The J segment lost 6 bases and the V segment lost 4 bases, leaving 11 bases of the junction unmatched. Per germline, CDR1 KGHDR and CDR2 SFDVKD. The CDR3: CATSDSRQGASGEQYF. CDR3 coding DNA: TGTGCCACCAGTGACTCGAGACAGGGGGCATCGGGCGAGCAGTACTTC.

The chain couples TRBV4-1 to TRBJ2-7, with 7 bases aligning to TRBD1. Germline trimming cut 3 bases from V and 2 bases from J; bases unmatched to any gene: 7. Germline values: CDR1 MGHRA, CDR2 YSYEKL. The CDR3 spans 15 residues. The CDR3 spells CASSQMTGSPYEQYF. The CDR3, as DNA: TGCGCCAGCAGCCAGATGACAGGGTCCCCCTACGAGCAGTACTTC.

The gene calls are TRBV5-1 and TRBJ1-4; D gene ambiguous. Trimming took 1 base from V and 0 from J, leaving 10 bases between them. Per the germline V gene, CDR1 is SGHRS and CDR2 is YFSETQ. This CDR3 spans 16 amino acids. CDR3 sequence reads: CASSLSGRTTNEKLFF. As DNA, the CDR3 is TGCGCCAGCAGCTTGTCAGGAAGGACAACTAATGAAAAACTGTTTTTT.

V usage is TRBV5-5 and J usage is TRBJ1-2, with D perhaps TRBD1 (5 bases). Germline V gene sequence: CDR1 SGHKS, CDR2 YYEKEE (reference sequence). The CDR3 extends over 14 amino acids. Trimming removed 0 bases at V and 4 bases at J, with 10 bases between. CDR3 in amino acids: CASSLGRGSYGYTF. The CDR3 DNA is TGTGCCAGCAGCTTGGGGCGGGGGAGCTATGGCTACACCTTC.

The genes are TRBV5-5 and TRBJ1-1; possibly TRBD1 for D (6 bases). This CDR3 contains 15 residues. V was clipped by 0 bases and J by 1 base, with 10 bases between them. Looked up from germline, CDR1 is SGHKS and CDR2 is YYEKEE (reference sequence). CDR3 DNA: TGTGCCAGCAGCTTGGAACCGACAGGGAACACTGAAGCTTTCTTT. It is translated as CASSLEPTGNTEAFF.

V is TRBV3-1 (or the pseudogene TRBV3-2) and J is TRBJ2-7; D gene uncertain. Germline loops: CDR1 LGHDT, CDR2 YNNKEL (reference sequence). The V and J ends lost 0 bases and 7 bases respectively, with 16 bases between them. This CDR3 is built from 15 residues. As DNA, the CDR3 is TGTGCCAGCAGCCAAGATCGAGCACCCTCGAGGGAGCAGTACTTC. Translating gives CASSQDRAPSREQYF.

This clone was counted only a few times. The gene calls are TRBV28 and TRBJ2-3, with TRBD2 matching over 12 bases. Germline CDR1 is MDHEN and CDR2 is SYDVKM. V shed 6 bases, J shed 4 bases, and the junction held 5 bases outside the gene matches. The CDR3 extends over 15 amino acids. The CDR3 DNA is TGTGCCAGCAGGAGACTAGCGGGGGTGGCAGATACGCAGTATTTT. Residues: CASRRLAGVADTQYF.

The table lists this clone with a count of one. V and J are TRBV30 and TRBJ2-3; TRBD2 might be the D (6 bases). The CDR3 loop spans 14 amino acids. The V gene's germline CDR1 is GTSNPN and CDR2 SVGIG (reference sequence). Trimming took 3 bases from V and 4 from J, leaving 14 bases between them. The CDR3 loop is CAWSPFGGADTQYF. The CDR3 DNA reads as TGTGCCTGGAGCCCGTTCGGAGGGGCAGATACGCAGTATTTT. Drawing the rest from reference TRBV30 and TRBJ2-3, the complete variable domain is SQTIHQWPATLVQPVGSPLSLECTVEGTSNPNLYWYRQAAGRGLQLLFYSVGIGQISSEVPQNLSASRPQDRQFILSSKKLLLSDSGFYLCAWSPFGGADTQYFGPGTRLTVL.

The V gene is TRBV19, the J gene TRBJ2-1; TRBD2 aligns across 7 bases. The length of the CDR3 is 16 residues. Per germline, CDR1 LNHDA and CDR2 SQIVND (reference sequence). Trimming cost V 4 bases and J 3 bases; bases outside gene matches: 9. In nucleotides, the CDR3 is TGTGCCAGTAGTACGGTTAGCGGGCAAGGCTACAATGAGCAGTTCTTC. This translates into CASSTVSGQGYNEQFF.

The chain recombines TRBV29-1 with TRBJ1-5, with D possibly being TRBD1 (5 bases). Germline V gene lookup returns CDR1 SQVTM and CDR2 ANQGSEA. The CDR3 has 14 residues. V dropped 2 bases and J dropped 15 bases, with 23 bases sitting between them. CDR3 in amino acids: CSVEFPDKGPLLHF. In nucleotides, the CDR3 is TGCAGCGTTGAATTCCCGGACAAGGGCCCCCTTCTGCATTTT.

This chain links TRBV12-5 with TRBJ1-5, with unresolved D. Germline CDR1 LGHNT, CDR2 FRNRAP. The CDR3 has 15 residues. Trimming took off 1 base at V and 2 bases at J, with 9 bases between the two ends. The CDR3 region has the DNA TGTGCTAGTGGTTTGGGAGTAGTTGGCAATCAGCCCCAGCATTTT. Encoded protein: CASGLGVVGNQPQHF.

The chain combines TRBV28 with TRBJ1-5, with D unresolved. V was cut by 6 bases and J by 4 bases, with 10 bases left in between. The germline V gene has CDR1 MDHEN and CDR2 SYDVKM. The CDR3 runs to 13 residues. The CDR3 DNA sequence: TGTGCCAGCAGACTCCCGGGGAATCAGCCCCAGCATTTT. Translating it yields CASRLPGNQPQHF.

The count of this clone is one. The V gene is TRBV5-4, the J gene TRBJ2-3; perhaps TRBD2 as D (5 bases). V lost 4 bases and J 0 bases, leaving 12 bases between the germline ends. The germline gives CDR1 SGHNT, CDR2 YYREEE (reference sequence). CDR3 length: 15 amino acids. CDR3 amino acids: CASSPTITSTDTQYF. CDR3 DNA sequence: TGTGCCAGCAGCCCGACTATCACAAGCACAGATACGCAGTATTTT.